The TCR beta chain described here comes from a study of blood T cell repertoires in COVID-19. Study at large: Samples of COVID-19 (acute and convalescent) were obtained from the United States, Italy and Spain.

Two consecutive negative NP/OP PCR tests, clearance, or resolved symptoms defined Cohort 3 recovery. The repertoire was sequenced with immunoSEQ multiplex PCR; TCRdb's copy has only in-frame clones and lacks some. The data hold approximately 210,000 clones, with around 90% observed a single time. Germline loops: CDR1 SGHNT, CDR2 YYREEE (reference sequence). Trimming left V 4 bases short and J 0 bases short, with 10 bases between. The CDR3 sequence is 14 residues long. Sequencing input: PBMCs or T cells enriched from blood (not recorded which). The TCR comes from a woman aged 25 to 45 who had recovered from COVID-19. This chain uses TRBV5-4 with TRBJ1-1; D is uncertain. The DNA of the CDR3 is TGTGCCAGCAGCCCTTGGGCCTTGAACACTGAAGCTTTCTTT. It yields the protein CASSPWALNTEAFF.